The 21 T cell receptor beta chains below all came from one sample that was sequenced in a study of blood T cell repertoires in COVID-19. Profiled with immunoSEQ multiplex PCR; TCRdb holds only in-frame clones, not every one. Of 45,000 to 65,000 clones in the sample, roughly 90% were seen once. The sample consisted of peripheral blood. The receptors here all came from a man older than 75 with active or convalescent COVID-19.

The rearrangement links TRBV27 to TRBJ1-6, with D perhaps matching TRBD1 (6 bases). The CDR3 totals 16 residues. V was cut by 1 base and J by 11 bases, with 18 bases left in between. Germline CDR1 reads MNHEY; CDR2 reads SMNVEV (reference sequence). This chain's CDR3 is CASSLFSGGSRTPLHF. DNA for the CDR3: TGTGCCAGCAGTTTATTTTCTGGGGGCAGTAGGACACCCCTCCACTTT.

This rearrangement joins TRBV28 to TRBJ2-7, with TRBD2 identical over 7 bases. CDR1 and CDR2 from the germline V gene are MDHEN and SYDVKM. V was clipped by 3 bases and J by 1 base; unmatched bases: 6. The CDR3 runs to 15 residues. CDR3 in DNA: TGTGCCAGCAGTTTCTCGGTCGGGAGGTCCTACGAGCAGTACTTC. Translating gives CASSFSVGRSYEQYF.

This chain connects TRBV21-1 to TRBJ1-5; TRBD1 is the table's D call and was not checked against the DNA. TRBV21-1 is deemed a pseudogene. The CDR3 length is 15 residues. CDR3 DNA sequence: TGTGCCAGCAGCAAGAACAGGGTTGGCAATCAGCCCCAGCATTTT. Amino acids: CASSKNRVGNQPQHF.

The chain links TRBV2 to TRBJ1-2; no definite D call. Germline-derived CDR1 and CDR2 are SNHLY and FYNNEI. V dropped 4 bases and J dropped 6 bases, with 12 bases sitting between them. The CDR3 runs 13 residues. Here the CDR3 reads CASSVGRTDGYTF. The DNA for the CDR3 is TGTGCCAGCAGTGTTGGCAGAACAGATGGCTACACCTTC.

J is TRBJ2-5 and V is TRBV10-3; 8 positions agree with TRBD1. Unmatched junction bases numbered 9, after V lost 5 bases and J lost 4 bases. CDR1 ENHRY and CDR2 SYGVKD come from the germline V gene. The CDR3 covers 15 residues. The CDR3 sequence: CAISQDRVEVETQYF. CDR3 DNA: TGTGCCATCAGTCAGGACAGGGTAGAGGTAGAGACCCAGTACTTC.

CDR3 in DNA: TGTGCCAGCTCAACCAGGGAGGGAGAAAAACTGTTTTTT. Protein sequence: CASSTREGEKLFF. The rearrangement joins TRBV18 to TRBJ1-4, with D tentatively TRBD1 (5 bases). The CDR3 spans 13 residues. Trimming pared 5 bases from V and 8 bases from J, leaving 12 bases between. Germline V gene lookup returns CDR1 KGHSH and CDR2 LQKENI.

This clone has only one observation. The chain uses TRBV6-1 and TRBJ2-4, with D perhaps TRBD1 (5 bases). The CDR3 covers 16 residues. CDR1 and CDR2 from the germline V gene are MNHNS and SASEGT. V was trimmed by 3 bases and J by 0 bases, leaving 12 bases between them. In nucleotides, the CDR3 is TGTGCCAGCAGTGACCCCAGGGAACTAGCCAAAAACATTCAGTACTTC. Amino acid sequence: CASSDPRELAKNIQYF.

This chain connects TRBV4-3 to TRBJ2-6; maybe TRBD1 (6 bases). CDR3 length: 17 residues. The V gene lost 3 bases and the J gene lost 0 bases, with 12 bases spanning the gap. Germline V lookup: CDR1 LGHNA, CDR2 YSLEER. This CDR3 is CASSQPRGSSGANVLTF. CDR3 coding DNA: TGCGCCAGCAGCCAGCCCAGGGGATCCTCTGGGGCCAACGTCCTGACTTTC.

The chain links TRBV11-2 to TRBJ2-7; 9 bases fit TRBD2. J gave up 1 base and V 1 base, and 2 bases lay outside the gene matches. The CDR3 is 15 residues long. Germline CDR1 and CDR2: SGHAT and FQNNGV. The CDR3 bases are TGTGCCAGCAGCTTAGGGCTAGCGGGGTCCTACGAGCAGTACTTC. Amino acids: CASSLGLAGSYEQYF.

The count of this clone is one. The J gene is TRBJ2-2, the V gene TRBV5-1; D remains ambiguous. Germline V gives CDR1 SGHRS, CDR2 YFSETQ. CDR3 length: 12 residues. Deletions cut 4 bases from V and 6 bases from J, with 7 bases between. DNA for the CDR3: TGCGCCAGCAGCGACAATCCCGGGGAGCTGTTTTTT. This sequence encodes CASSDNPGELFF.

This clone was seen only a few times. CDR3 region: CASSLEGAEPQHF. CDR3 DNA: TGTGCCAGCAGCTTAGAGGGGGCAGAGCCCCAGCATTTT. The V gene is TRBV5-5, the J gene TRBJ1-5, with 7 bases that match TRBD1. The V and J ends lost 2 bases and 8 bases, in that order; junction bases with no gene match: 4. Germline V CDR1 and CDR2: SGHKS, YYEKEE (reference sequence). The CDR3 has 13 amino acids.

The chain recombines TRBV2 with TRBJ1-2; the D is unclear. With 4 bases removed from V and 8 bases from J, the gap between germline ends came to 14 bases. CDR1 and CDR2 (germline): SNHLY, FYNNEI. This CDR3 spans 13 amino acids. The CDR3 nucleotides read TGTGCCAGCAGTGCAAGAGAGAAGAGAGGCTACACCTTC. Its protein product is CASSAREKRGYTF. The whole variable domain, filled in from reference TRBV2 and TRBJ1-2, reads EPEVTQTPSHQVTQMGQEVILRCVPISNHLYFYWYRQILGQKVEFLVSFYNNEISEKSEIFDDQFSVERPDGSNFTLKIRSTKLEDSAMYFCASSAREKRGYTFGSGTRLTVV.

As DNA, the CDR3 is TGTGCCAGCAGCCATGGGACAGGGGACACTGAAGCTTTCTTT. The encoded protein is CASSHGTGDTEAFF. The chain links TRBV4-2 to TRBJ1-1; the match to TRBD1 covers 10 bases. The length of the CDR3 is 14 residues. Germline trimming cut 3 bases from V and 3 bases from J; bases unmatched to any gene: 1. Germline values: CDR1 LGHNA, CDR2 YNFKEQ.

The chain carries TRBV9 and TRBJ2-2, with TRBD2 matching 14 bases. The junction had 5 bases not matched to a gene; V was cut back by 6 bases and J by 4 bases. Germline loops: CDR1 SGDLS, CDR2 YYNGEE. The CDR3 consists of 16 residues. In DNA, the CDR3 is TGTGCCAGCATCCCTGGACTAGCGGGAGGCACCGGGGAGCTGTTTTTT. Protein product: CASIPGLAGGTGELFF.

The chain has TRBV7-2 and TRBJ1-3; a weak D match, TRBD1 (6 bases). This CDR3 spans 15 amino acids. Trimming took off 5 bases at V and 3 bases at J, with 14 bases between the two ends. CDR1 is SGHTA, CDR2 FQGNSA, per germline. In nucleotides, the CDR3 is TGTGCCAGCAGCCCACCACAGGGTAGTGGAAACACCATATATTTT. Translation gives CASSPPQGSGNTIYF.

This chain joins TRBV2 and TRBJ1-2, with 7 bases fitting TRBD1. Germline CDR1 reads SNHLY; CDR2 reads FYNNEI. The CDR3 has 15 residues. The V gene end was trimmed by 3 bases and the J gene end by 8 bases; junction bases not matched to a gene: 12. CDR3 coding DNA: TGTGCCAGCAGTGAGATAATAGGGGGCAAAGAAGGCTACACCTTC. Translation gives CASSEIIGGKEGYTF.

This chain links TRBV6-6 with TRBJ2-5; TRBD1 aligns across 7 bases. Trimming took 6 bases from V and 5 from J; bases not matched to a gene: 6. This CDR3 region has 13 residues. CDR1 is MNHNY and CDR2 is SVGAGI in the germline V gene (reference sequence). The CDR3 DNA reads TGTGCCAGCAGGACAACAGGGGTGGAGACCCAGTACTTC. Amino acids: CASRTTGVETQYF.

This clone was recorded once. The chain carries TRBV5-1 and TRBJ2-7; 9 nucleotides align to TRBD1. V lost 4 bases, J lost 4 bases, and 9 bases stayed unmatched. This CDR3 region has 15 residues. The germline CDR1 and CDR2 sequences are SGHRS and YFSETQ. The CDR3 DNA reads TGCGCCAGCAGCATAGGGGACAGGGTTAAATACGAGCAGTACTTC. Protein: CASSIGDRVKYEQYF.

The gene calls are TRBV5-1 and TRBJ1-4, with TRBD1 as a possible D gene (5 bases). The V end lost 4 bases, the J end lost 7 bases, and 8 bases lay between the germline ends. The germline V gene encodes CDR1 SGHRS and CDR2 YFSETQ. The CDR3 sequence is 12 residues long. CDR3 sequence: CASSQGGEKLFF. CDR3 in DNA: TGCGCCAGCAGCCAGGGTGGTGAAAAACTGTTTTTT.

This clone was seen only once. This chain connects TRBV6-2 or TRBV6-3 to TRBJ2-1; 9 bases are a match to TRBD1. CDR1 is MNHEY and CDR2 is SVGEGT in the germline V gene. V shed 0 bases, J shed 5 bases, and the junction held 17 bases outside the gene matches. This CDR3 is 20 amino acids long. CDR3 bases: TGTGCCAGCAGTTACTCGATCCTCCCCATGGACAGGGGAGCCGACAATGAGCAGTTCTTC. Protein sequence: CASSYSILPMDRGADNEQFF.

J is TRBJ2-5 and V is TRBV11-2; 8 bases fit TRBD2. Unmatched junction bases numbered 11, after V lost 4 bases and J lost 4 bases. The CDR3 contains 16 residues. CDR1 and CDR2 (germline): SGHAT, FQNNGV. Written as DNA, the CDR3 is TGTGCCAGCAGCTACGCGGGGGGCGGACGGGGAGAGACCCAGTACTTC. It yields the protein CASSYAGGGRGETQYF.